A selection of T cell receptor beta chains follows, all from one sample in a study of blood T cell repertoires in COVID-19. Assay used: immunoSEQ multiplex PCR; TCRdb lists only in-frame clones, some missing. The profile shows fewer than 350,000 clones, approximately 86% of them singletons. The sample comprised PBMCs or T cells enriched from blood (not recorded which). Source of these receptors: a young woman who had recovered from COVID-19. Both conserved end residues are part of each CDR3. Each record gives: J gene, clone size, V gene, D gene, CDR3 length, CDR3 protein, CDR3 DNA. A D gene is named only where the DNA matches it firmly. The size entry is marked missing in some rows and otherwise reads once, few, many or a size class.

TRBJ1-2 | - | TRBV27 | - | 15 | CASSLTSGDYYGYTF | TGTGCCAGCAGTTTAACATCCGGAGACTACTATGGCTACACCTTC
TRBJ2-7 | - | TRBV19 | TRBD2 | 14 | CASSISGRIYEQYF | TGTGCCAGTAGTATCAGCGGGAGAATCTACGAGCAGTACTTC
TRBJ1-4 | - | TRBV11-2 | TRBD1 | 14 | CASSLGWDRQKLFF | TGTGCCAGCAGCTTGGGTTGGGACAGACAAAAACTGTTTTTT
TRBJ2-7 | - | TRBV19 | - | 14 | CASSWSGRIDEQYF | TGTGCCAGTTCATGGAGCGGCCGTATCGACGAGCAGTACTTC
TRBJ1-3 | - | TRBV11-2 | - | 18 | CASSLVGTDSASGNTIYF | TGTGCCAGCAGCTTAGTGGGCACGGACAGTGCCTCTGGAAACACCATATATTTT
TRBJ1-3 | - | TRBV6-6 | - | 11 | CASSSLNTIYF | TGTGCCAGCAGTTCCCTCAACACCATATATTTT
TRBJ2-5 | - | TRBV18 | TRBD2 | 13 | CASSPGLAETQYF | TGTGCCAGCTCACCGGGACTAGCAGAGACCCAGTACTTC
TRBJ2-7 | - | TRBV5-6 | - | 13 | CASSRPGSHEQYF | TGTGCCAGCAGCCGTCCAGGGTCTCACGAGCAGTACTTC
TRBJ2-7 | - | TRBV27 | - | 13 | CASSPTVSYEQYF | TGTGCCAGCAGCCCTACTGTCTCCTACGAGCAGTACTTC
TRBJ1-3 | - | TRBV19 | TRBD1 | 14 | CASSMGQGGNTIYF | TGTGCCAGTAGTATGGGACAGGGTGGAAACACCATATATTTT
TRBJ2-3 | - | TRBV19 | - | 12 | CASSIDYSRQYF | TGTGCCAGTAGTATCGACTATTCGCGGCAGTATTTT
TRBJ2-5 | - | TRBV7-9 | TRBD1 | 14 | CASSYQGAYETQYF | TGTGCCAGCAGTTATCAGGGGGCGTATGAGACCCAGTACTTC
TRBJ1-6 | - | TRBV28 | - | 17 | CASSLIWGLGLNSPLHF | TGTGCCAGCAGTTTAATTTGGGGCTTAGGATTGAATTCACCCCTCCACTTT
TRBJ1-5 | - | TRBV5-1 | TRBD1 | 14 | CASSLGQGSQPQHF | TGCGCCAGCAGCTTGGGACAGGGTAGTCAGCCCCAGCATTTT
TRBJ2-3 | - | TRBV9 | TRBD1 | 15 | CASSPRQGAADTQYF | TGTGCCAGCAGCCCAAGACAGGGGGCGGCAGATACGCAGTATTTT
TRBJ1-4 | - | TRBV3-1/TRBV3-2 | - | 15 | CASSRTALGGEKLFF | TGTGCCAGCAGCCGTACCGCCCTGGGGGGTGAAAAACTGTTTTTT
TRBJ2-1 | once | TRBV20-1 | - | 17 | CSASLLAGSISYNEQFF | TGCAGTGCTAGTCTACTTGCGGGATCGATCTCCTACAATGAGCAGTTCTTC
TRBJ1-2 | - | TRBV11-2 | TRBD1 | 15 | CASSLGTGAGDGYTF | TGTGCCAGCAGCTTAGGGACAGGGGCCGGCGATGGCTACACCTTC
TRBJ2-3 | - | TRBV25-1 | - | 13 | CASSRGSGYTQYF | TGTGCCAGCAGTCGGGGGTCCGGGTATACGCAGTATTTT
TRBJ2-2 | - | TRBV3-1/TRBV3-2 | - | 17 | CASSYSTGTMYTGELFF | TGTGCCAGCAGCTACTCTACCGGGACAATGTACACCGGGGAGCTGTTTTTT
TRBJ2-3 | - | TRBV9 | - | 15 | CASSVGAQPTDTQYF | TGTGCCAGCAGCGTAGGGGCCCAGCCCACAGATACGCAGTATTTT
TRBJ1-2 | - | TRBV30 | TRBD1 | 15 | CAWSATGQGNYGYTF | TGTGCCTGGAGTGCCACGGGACAGGGGAACTATGGCTACACCTTC
TRBJ1-2 | - | TRBV30 | TRBD1 | 15 | CAWSVLNTGADGYTF | TGTGCCTGGAGTGTCTTAAACACAGGGGCAGATGGCTACACCTTC
TRBJ2-5 | - | TRBV5-4 | - | 14 | CASSFRDLGETQYF | TGTGCCAGCAGCTTTAGGGACTTGGGGGAGACCCAGTACTTC
TRBJ1-1 | - | TRBV6-5 | - | 13 | CASKGTRNTEAFF | TGTGCCAGCAAGGGGACAAGGAACACTGAAGCTTTCTTT
TRBJ2-5 | - | TRBV27 | TRBD1 | 16 | CASSLGTGAVQETQYF | TGTGCCAGCAGTCTAGGGACAGGGGCCGTCCAAGAGACCCAGTACTTC
TRBJ2-7 | - | TRBV28 | TRBD1 | 16 | CASSPPDRHSIFEQYF | TGTGCCAGCAGTCCCCCGGACAGGCACTCTATTTTCGAGCAGTACTTC
TRBJ1-1 | - | TRBV4-1 | TRBD1 | 13 | CASQGQPNTEAFF | TGCGCCAGCCAGGGACAGCCGAACACTGAAGCTTTCTTT
TRBJ2-7 | - | TRBV6-5 | TRBD2 | 15 | CASFPGTRGTYEQYF | TGTGCCTCTTTTCCAGGGACTAGGGGAACCTACGAGCAGTACTTC
TRBJ1-3 | once | TRBV30 | - | 13 | CAWSKGLGNTIYF | TGTGCCTGGAGTAAGGGGTTAGGGAACACCATATATTTT
TRBJ2-1 | few | TRBV7-3 | TRBD2 | 16 | CASSLMGGGSYNEQFF | TGTGCCAGCAGCTTAATGGGCGGGGGATCCTACAATGAGCAGTTCTTC
TRBJ2-1 | - | TRBV5-1 | TRBD2 | 15 | CASSFERELYNEQFF | TGCGCCAGCAGCTTCGAGCGGGAGTTGTACAATGAGCAGTTCTTC
TRBJ1-2 | - | TRBV10-3 | - | 13 | CAISAGEGGGYTF | TGTGCCATCAGTGCCGGGGAGGGCGGCGGCTACACCTTC
TRBJ2-1 | - | TRBV28 | - | 14 | CASTGFLRDNEQFF | TGTGCCAGCACCGGATTTCTCAGGGACAATGAGCAGTTCTTC
TRBJ2-1 | - | TRBV5-5 | - | 15 | CASSLEAGSYNEQFF | TGTGCCAGCAGCTTGGAAGCGGGTTCCTACAATGAGCAGTTCTTC
TRBJ1-1 | - | TRBV5-6 | - | 15 | CASSPRRGVNTEAFF | TGTGCCAGCAGCCCCCGACGGGGTGTGAACACTGAAGCTTTCTTT
TRBJ1-2 | - | TRBV21-1 | - | 14 | CASSKEGRGRANTF | TGTGCCAGCAGCAAAGAGGGCAGGGGTAGGGCAAACACCTTC
TRBJ2-3 | - | TRBV30 | - | 14 | CAWSASSLTDTQYF | TGTGCCTGGAGTGCTTCTTCTTTGACAGATACGCAGTATTTT
TRBJ2-1 | - | TRBV2 | TRBD2 | 15 | CASSTAGGRDNEQFF | TGTGCCAGCAGTACAGCGGGGGGGCGGGACAATGAGCAGTTCTTC
TRBJ2-1 | - | TRBV10-1 | TRBD2 | 13 | CASSAGAGVEQFF | TGCGCCAGCAGTGCCGGAGCGGGAGTGGAGCAGTTCTTC
TRBJ2-2 | once | TRBV30 | - | 11 | CAEAAGGELFF | TGTGCCGAGGCAGCTGGCGGGGAGCTGTTTTTT
TRBJ2-5 | - | TRBV5-1 | TRBD2 | 19 | CASSLGVSGTSGREDRQYF | TGCGCCAGCAGCTTGGGGGTCTCGGGGACTAGCGGGAGGGAAGATCGCCAGTACTTC
TRBJ2-7 | - | TRBV6-5 | - | 13 | CASLVSNTYEQYF | TGTGCCAGCCTAGTCTCCAATACCTACGAGCAGTACTTC
TRBJ2-1 | - | TRBV6-6 | - | 15 | CASTETGRFRNEQFF | TGTGCCAGCACTGAGACAGGGAGGTTTAGGAATGAGCAGTTCTTC
TRBJ1-2 | - | TRBV28 | - | 13 | CASSEQGNYGYTF | TGTGCCAGCAGTGAACAGGGTAACTATGGCTACACCTTC
TRBJ2-6 | - | TRBV9 | - | 19 | CASSVVLEGVSSGANVLTF | TGTGCCAGCAGCGTAGTTTTGGAGGGCGTCAGCTCTGGGGCCAACGTCCTGACTTTC
TRBJ1-1 | - | TRBV7-8 | - | 19 | CASSLAVRFGWGGNTEAFF | TGTGCCAGCAGCTTAGCGGTTCGGTTTGGATGGGGGGGGAACACTGAAGCTTTCTTT
TRBJ1-4 | - | TRBV21-1 | - | 16 | CASSKNEREGDEKLFF | TGTGCCAGCAGCAAAAACGAACGAGAAGGAGATGAAAAACTGTTTTTT
TRBJ2-1 | - | TRBV30 | - | 16 | CAWSPPDSISPNEQFF | TGTGCCTGGAGTCCCCCGGACTCGATTTCCCCTAATGAGCAGTTCTTC
TRBJ1-2 | - | TRBV3-1/TRBV3-2 | - | 14 | CASSQDGLVSADTF | TGTGCCAGCAGCCAAGACGGGTTAGTGTCAGCAGACACCTTC
TRBJ2-1 | - | TRBV4-1 | TRBD2 | 17 | CASSQERLSGRGNEQFF | TGCGCCAGCAGCCAAGAAAGGCTGAGCGGGAGGGGAAATGAGCAGTTCTTC
TRBJ1-1 | - | TRBV6-5 | - | 12 | CASSFGGTEAFF | TGTGCCAGCAGTTTCGGGGGGACTGAAGCTTTCTTT